Each of the 2 T cell receptor beta chains below was sequenced from the same sample in a study of technical replicates of blood from several donors. Assay: immunoSEQ multiplex PCR; the TCRdb copy retains only in-frame clones and omits some. The sample records around 76,000 clones, 80% to 95% being singletons. The sample consisted of T cells isolated from PBMCs. These receptors were collected from a human donor in good health.

The V and J genes are TRBV5-8 and TRBJ2-2, with 15 nucleotides matching TRBD2. Germline CDR1 SGHTS, CDR2 YDEGEE. After removal of 4 bases from V and 8 bases from J, the junction contained 9 bases not matched to a gene. The CDR3 is 17 amino acids. For the CDR3, the DNA is TGTGCCAGCAGCATCAGCGGGACTAGCGGGAGGCTGGGGGAGCTGTTTTTT. It translates to CASSISGTSGRLGELFF.

The chain links TRBV11-3 to TRBJ2-3, with D tentatively TRBD1 (6 bases). The ends were cut back, 3 bases at V and 0 bases at J, with 10 bases in the middle. The germline CDR1 and CDR2 sequences are SGHNT and YENEEA. CDR3 length: 15 residues. CDR3 sequence: CASSFGGASTDTQYF. CDR3 sequence (DNA): TGTGCCAGCAGCTTTGGGGGCGCAAGCACAGATACGCAGTATTTT.